These 31 T cell receptor beta chains share one sample of origin, sequenced in a study of memory CD4+ T cells and cytomegalovirus serostatus. The sort gate was single viable CD3+CD4+CD8-CD45RO+ cells for memory CD4+ T cells. Assay used: immunoSEQ multiplex PCR; TCRdb lists only in-frame clones, some missing. The sample contains under 55,000 clones, approximately 82% of which appear only once. Sequencing used memory CD4+ T cells from blood. Receptor source: an adult in good health and CMV-seropositive.

V usage is TRBV5-1 and J usage is TRBJ1-1; the match to TRBD1 covers 12 bases. With 3 bases clipped from V and 0 bases from J, the junction kept 9 bases outside the gene matches. This CDR3 comprises 18 residues. From germline, CDR1 is SGHRS and CDR2 YFSETQ. The DNA of the CDR3 is TGCGCCAGCAGCTCTCCGGGACAGGGGGCCCTCATGAACACTGAAGCTTTCTTT. It is translated as CASSSPGQGALMNTEAFF. The full variable domain, completed using reference TRBV5-1 and TRBJ1-1, is KAGVTQTPRYLIKTRGQQVTLSCSPISGHRSVSWYQQTPGQGLQFLFEYFSETQRNKGNFPGRFSGRQFSNSRSEMNVSTLELGDSALYLCASSSPGQGALMNTEAFFGQGTRLTVV.

The chain couples TRBV29-1 to TRBJ1-2; D gene uncertain. V shed 7 bases and J shed 4 bases, with 13 bases lying between them. CDR1 and CDR2 (germline): SQVTM, ANQGSEA. This CDR3 has 12 amino acids. DNA of the CDR3: TGCAGCGCTCGGGAGGGCCTCTATGGCTACACCTTC. It translates to CSAREGLYGYTF.

The CDR3: CSVSGFYGTDTQYF. DNA for the CDR3: TGCAGCGTTTCGGGGTTTTATGGGACAGATACGCAGTATTTT. The chain has TRBV29-1 and TRBJ2-3, with D possibly matching TRBD2 (5 bases). Germline CDR1 is SQVTM and CDR2 is ANQGSEA. The ends were cut back, 5 bases at V and 3 bases at J, with 15 bases in the middle. The CDR3 runs 14 residues.

In DNA, the CDR3 is TGTGCCAGCAGCCCCCTAGACAGCTCCTATAATTCACCCCTCCACTTT. Its translation is CASSPLDSSYNSPLHF. The gene calls are TRBV5-5 and TRBJ1-6; D may be TRBD1 (5 bases). CDR3 length equals 16 residues. The germline V and J ends were trimmed by 4 bases and 0 bases, with 11 bases remaining between them. Germline lookup yields CDR1 SGHKS and CDR2 YYEKEE (reference sequence).

The V call is TRBV5-1, the J call TRBJ2-1; weak D call: TRBD2 (6 bases). CDR1 is SGHRS, CDR2 YFSETQ, per germline. V lost 3 bases and J lost 11, with 18 bases in between. This CDR3 has 14 residues. The CDR3 bases are TGCGCCAGCAGCTCGGGAGACTCGAGGTCTAAGCAGTTCTTC. Translating gives CASSSGDSRSKQFF.

The chain couples TRBV4-1 to TRBJ2-1; no reliable D call. Trimming left V 8 bases short and J 1 base short, with 3 bases between. The CDR3 length is 11 residues. Germline V lookup: CDR1 MGHRA, CDR2 YSYEKL. The CDR3 here is CASGSYNEQFF. In DNA form, the CDR3 reads TGCGCCAGCGGATCCTACAATGAGCAGTTCTTC.

This clone ranks as medium-sized. This chain connects TRBV10-2 to TRBJ1-5; D not resolved. The CDR3 sequence is 12 residues long. The V and J ends lost 8 bases and 3 bases respectively, with 8 bases between them. Germline values: CDR1 WSHSY, CDR2 SAAADI. This chain's CDR3 is CASGGPNQPQHF. The CDR3 coding sequence is TGCGCCAGCGGAGGTCCCAATCAGCCCCAGCATTTT.

The V gene is TRBV29-1, the J gene TRBJ1-4; D not resolved. The germline V gene has CDR1 SQVTM and CDR2 ANQGSEA. V shed 4 bases and J shed 7 bases, with 7 bases lying between them. The CDR3 loop spans 11 amino acids. CDR3 DNA sequence: TGCAGCGTTGCTGGTGTTGAAAAACTGTTTTTT. As protein: CSVAGVEKLFF.

This chain joins TRBV7-2 and TRBJ2-5, with D possibly being TRBD1 (7 bases). The CDR3 spans 15 residues. Germline values: CDR1 SGHTA, CDR2 FQGNSA. Deletions cut 3 bases from V and 2 bases from J, with 13 bases between. CDR3 nucleotides: TGTGCCAGCAGCTTCCAGGGGGGCGTACAAGAGACCCAGTACTTC. Encoded protein: CASSFQGGVQETQYF.

The chain links TRBV6-1 to TRBJ2-1, with TRBD2 as a possible D gene (5 bases). The CDR3 has 11 residues. CDR1 and CDR2 from the germline V gene are MNHNS and SASEGT. The V gene lost 4 bases and the J gene lost 13 bases, with 11 bases spanning the gap. CDR3: CASSVGVIQFF. CDR3 coding DNA: TGTGCCAGCAGTGTCGGGGTTATACAGTTCTTC.

The CDR3 DNA reads TGTGCCAGCAGCTTAAGGGGTCGATCAGGGCATGGCAACGAGCAGTACTTC. Protein: CASSLRGRSGHGNEQYF. The rearrangement links TRBV7-6 to TRBJ2-7; perhaps TRBD1 as D (5 bases). V lost 2 bases to trimming and J lost 5 bases, with 22 bases between them. CDR1 SGHVS and CDR2 FNYEAQ come from the germline V gene. The CDR3 loop spans 17 amino acids.

The count of this clone is one. V gene TRBV4-3 combines with J gene TRBJ1-2; D unclear. Per germline, CDR1 LGHNA and CDR2 YSLEER. CDR3 length: 16 amino acids. Trimming cost V 1 base and J 0 bases, with 12 bases left between them. DNA for the CDR3: TGCGCCAGCAGCCAAGCTTCCGGGATTCCTAACTATGGCTACACCTTC. This gives the protein CASSQASGIPNYGYTF.

This clone was picked up one time. The V gene is TRBV29-1, the J gene TRBJ2-7; D unclear. V lost 3 bases, J lost 2 bases, and 26 bases lay in between. The CDR3 length is 18 residues. Germline-derived CDR1 and CDR2 are SQVTM and ANQGSEA. CDR3 coding DNA: TGCAGCGTTGAGAAATCAGACCCTAGGCACTCTCCCGCCTACGAGCAGTACTTC. Amino acid sequence: CSVEKSDPRHSPAYEQYF.

The V call is TRBV4-1, the J call TRBJ1-4; the D gene is possibly TRBD1 (5 bases). Germline V gives CDR1 MGHRA, CDR2 YSYEKL. The CDR3 is made up of 16 amino acids. The V end was cut by 2 bases, the J end by 8 bases, with 18 bases between. Here the CDR3 reads CASSQLGPLRGEKLFF. The CDR3, as DNA: TGCGCCAGCAGCCAACTGGGACCCCTCCGGGGCGAAAAACTGTTTTTT.

This chain connects TRBV18 to TRBJ1-1; no clear D gene. The CDR3 runs to 18 residues. The germline V and J ends were trimmed by 2 bases and 0 bases, with 19 bases remaining between them. From germline, CDR1 is KGHSH and CDR2 LQKENI. The CDR3 is CASSPLALSDSLNTEAFF. The CDR3 DNA reads as TGTGCCAGCTCACCATTAGCGTTAAGCGACTCATTGAACACTGAAGCTTTCTTT.

The chain has TRBV7-2 and TRBJ1-5, with 7 bases fitting TRBD1. This CDR3 has 17 amino acids. The V gene end was trimmed by 3 bases and the J gene end by 5 bases; junction bases not matched to a gene: 13. Germline lookup yields CDR1 SGHTA and CDR2 FQGNSA. The CDR3 protein is CASSFGGRTGEYQPQHF. In DNA form, the CDR3 reads TGTGCCAGCAGCTTTGGGGGTCGGACAGGAGAATATCAGCCCCAGCATTTT.

This chain links TRBV28 with TRBJ2-2, with D perhaps assigned TRBD1 or TRBD2 (5 bases each). CDR1 is MDHEN and CDR2 is SYDVKM in the germline V gene. The germline V and J ends were trimmed by 8 bases and 7 bases, with 20 bases remaining between them. The length of the CDR3 is 15 residues. This CDR3 reads CASSSGTPFNGELFF. The CDR3 DNA sequence: TGTGCCAGCTCTTCCGGGACCCCGTTCAACGGGGAGCTGTTTTTT.

The chain recombines TRBV6-5 with TRBJ2-1; possibly TRBD1 for D (6 bases). Germline V gene lookup returns CDR1 MNHEY and CDR2 SVGAGI. The CDR3 sequence is 13 residues long. V lost 6 bases to trimming and J lost 8 bases, with 14 bases between them. The CDR3 loop is CASRLSRGYEQFF. The CDR3 nucleotides are TGTGCCAGCAGGCTTTCTAGGGGGTATGAGCAGTTCTTC.

The chain employs TRBV7-2 and TRBJ2-1; D could derive from TRBD1 or TRBD2 (6 bases each). The CDR3 is made up of 16 amino acids. The germline V gene has CDR1 SGHTA and CDR2 FQGNSA. The V and J ends lost 2 bases and 2 bases respectively, with 13 bases between them. The CDR3 nucleotides are TGTGCCAGCAGCTTACGGGGGCGGGGTGCCTACAATGAGCAGTTCTTC. This codes for CASSLRGRGAYNEQFF.

This chain links TRBV15 with TRBJ1-2; possibly TRBD1 for D (6 bases). V dropped 0 bases and J dropped 8 bases, with 16 bases sitting between them. This CDR3 comprises 15 residues. Per the germline V gene, CDR1 is LNHNV and CDR2 is YYDKDF (reference sequence). The CDR3 protein is CATSRETGMLQGYTF. The DNA of the CDR3 is TGTGCCACCAGCAGAGAAACAGGGATGCTGCAAGGCTACACCTTC.

The chain joins TRBV5-4 to TRBJ1-2; D not resolved. Germline V CDR1 and CDR2: SGHNT, YYREEE (reference sequence). This CDR3 contains 13 residues. The germline V and J ends were trimmed by 4 bases and 7 bases, with 14 bases remaining between them. CDR3 region: CASSTEPGRGYTF. In nucleotides, the CDR3 is TGTGCCAGCAGCACCGAACCCGGGCGTGGCTACACCTTC.

This chain uses TRBV7-2 with TRBJ2-2; the match to TRBD1 covers 9 bases. The CDR3 has 15 amino acids. Germline V lookup: CDR1 SGHTA, CDR2 FQGNSA. The V gene end was trimmed by 3 bases and the J gene end by 6 bases; junction bases not matched to a gene: 5. For the CDR3, the DNA is TGTGCCAGCAGCTTCTACAGGGGGCTCCCCGGGGAGCTGTTTTTT. Translation gives CASSFYRGLPGELFF.

The rearrangement joins TRBV2 to TRBJ2-3; TRBD2 matches 9 bases. This CDR3 comprises 18 residues. Trimming took 7 bases from V and 0 from J; bases not matched to a gene: 14. The germline V gene has CDR1 SNHLY and CDR2 FYNNEI. The CDR3, as DNA: TGTGCCAGCAAAGCGGGAGGACCTTTATCCCTGAGCACAGATACGCAGTATTTT. Protein product: CASKAGGPLSLSTDTQYF.

V gene TRBV30 combines with J gene TRBJ1-2, with a tentative D call TRBD1 (5 bases). The CDR3 sequence is 16 residues long. V lost 1 base to trimming and J lost 2 bases, with 17 bases between them. Germline values: CDR1 GTSNPN, CDR2 SVGIG (reference sequence). CDR3 DNA: TGTGCCTGGAGTGGGGCCCGCGGGGGAACCAACTATGGCTACACCTTC. As protein: CAWSGARGGTNYGYTF.

The CDR3 reads CASSYPQGRDTQYF. DNA for the CDR3: TGTGCCAGCAGTTATCCCCAGGGGAGAGATACGCAGTATTTT. The chain joins TRBV6-6 to TRBJ2-3, with a weak D call TRBD1 (6 bases). This CDR3 region has 14 residues. Trimming cost V 3 bases and J 5 bases, with 12 bases left between them. Germline V CDR1 and CDR2: MNHNY, SVGAGI (reference sequence).

V is TRBV20-1 and J is TRBJ1-1; D is unresolved. In germline, CDR1 is DFQATT, CDR2 SNEGSKA (reference sequence). The CDR3 is 11 amino acids. The V and J ends lost 4 bases and 2 bases respectively, with 5 bases between them. CDR3 sequence: CSAMGNTEAFF. CDR3 coding DNA: TGCAGTGCTATGGGTAACACTGAAGCTTTCTTT.

The chain recombines TRBV9 with TRBJ1-2, with a weak D call TRBD1 (5 bases). V shed 0 bases and J shed 4 bases, with 16 bases lying between them. Germline V gene lookup returns CDR1 SGDLS and CDR2 YYNGEE. This CDR3 comprises 16 residues. CDR3 sequence (DNA): TGTGCCAGCAGCGTAGGAGGAGCGGGGGTGAGCTATGGCTACACCTTC. Its translation is CASSVGGAGVSYGYTF. The full variable domain, completed using reference TRBV9 and TRBJ1-2, is DSGVTQTPKHLITATGQRVTLRCSPRSGDLSVYWYQQSLDQGLQFLIQYYNGEERAKGNILERFSAQQFPDLHSELNLSSLELGDSALYFCASSVGGAGVSYGYTFGSGTRLTVV.

The gene calls are TRBV7-8 and TRBJ2-7, with 7 nucleotides matching TRBD1. Losses at the gene ends were 4 bases for V and 2 bases for J; bases not matched to a gene: 8. The CDR3 contains 15 residues. In germline, CDR1 is SGHVS, CDR2 FQNEAQ. CDR3 region: CASSSYVTGAYEQYF. CDR3 DNA sequence: TGTGCCAGCAGCTCTTATGTCACAGGGGCCTACGAGCAGTACTTC.

The V and J genes are TRBV10-3 and TRBJ2-5; the match to TRBD2 covers 12 bases. V lost 4 bases to trimming and J lost 2 bases; unmatched junction nucleotides: 5. This CDR3 region has 16 residues. The germline V gene has CDR1 ENHRY and CDR2 SYGVKD. CDR3 DNA sequence: TGTGCCATCAGTGGCTGGACTAGCGGGACACAAGAGACCCAGTACTTC. Encoded protein: CAISGWTSGTQETQYF.

This clone was recorded once. This chain links TRBV5-5 with TRBJ2-2; D unclear. V lost 2 bases to trimming and J lost 10 bases, with 18 bases between them. There are 15 residues in the CDR3. Per germline, CDR1 SGHKS and CDR2 YYEKEE (reference sequence). CDR3 in amino acids: CASSFVALGGVELFF. CDR3 coding DNA: TGTGCCAGCAGCTTTGTTGCTCTAGGTGGGGTGGAGCTGTTTTTT.

The chain has TRBV29-1 and TRBJ2-2; the D call may be TRBD1 or TRBD2 (6 bases each). The germline V and J ends were trimmed by 3 bases and 5 bases, with 16 bases remaining between them. Germline V gene sequence: CDR1 SQVTM, CDR2 ANQGSEA. This CDR3 comprises 15 residues. The CDR3 protein is CSVDGGTGKTGELFF. The CDR3 region has the DNA TGCAGCGTTGACGGGGGAACAGGGAAGACCGGGGAGCTGTTTTTT.